One T cell receptor (beta chain) is described in this entry. These data belong to a study of cytomegalovirus exposure and HLA in healthy donors. The PCR had 60 Vbeta and 13 Jbeta primers. Some clones are missing from TCRdb's copy, which holds only in-frame ones; the method was immunoSEQ multiplex PCR. The sample comprises 90,000 to 110,000 clones, 60% to 85% of which are singletons, and roughly 1.3% rests with the top ten. Trimming left V 4 bases short and J 8 bases short, with 11 bases between. The CDR3 consists of 12 residues. From germline, CDR1 is MNHEY and CDR2 SMNVEV (reference sequence). The source is a man aged 35 to 55 in good health and CMV-seronegative. Material: PBMCs. The genes are TRBV27 and TRBJ1-2; D unclear. CDR3 in DNA: TGTGCCAGCAGTTCCCCGTCGCGGGGCTACACCTTC. Its translation: CASSSPSRGYTF.